This TCR beta chain originates from a study of T-cell memory formation after mild COVID-19. The study's findings and limits: Mainly in CM and EM were contracting CD4+ clones; CD8+ were in EMRA. Pre-infection memory held some responding clones, suggesting pre-existing cross-reactive T cells responded.

This clonotype was seen a handful of times. Its matching antigen is unknown. Between the trimmed V and J ends, which lost 0 bases and 2 bases, there was a span of 11 bases. The CDR3 loop spans 15 amino acids. Germline V gene data show CDR1 as SGDLS and CDR2 as YYNGEE. A single record per CDR3 protein comes from TCRdb applying MiXCR to the 5' RACE reads. In the table there are over 500,000 distinct CDR3 sequences, roughly 17% of which are singletons. This chain links TRBV9 with TRBJ2-5; D gene unclear. The sample consisted of PBMCs or a T cell subset sorted from them (not recorded which). This clonotype was sampled from an adult woman who had mild COVID-19 (a few samples of this study predate the infection). Cell type and time point are not known. CDR3 loop: CASSVAGGVQETQYF. The CDR3 DNA is TGTGCCAGCAGCGTAGCTGGTGGTGTACAAGAGACCCAGTACTTC.